This T cell receptor beta chain was sequenced for a study of tissue T cells after allogeneic stem cell transplantation. The study's findings and limits: Within patients, tissue anatomy strongly shaped TCR repertoire composition.

TCRdb keeps only in-frame clones here, not all; method: immunoSEQ multiplex PCR. The table shows about 7,700 clones, with 36% occurring only once. This clone was recorded a few times. Its matching antigen is unknown. Any gene name here is a mouse gene name. Time point noted: mouse harvest day 14 after allogeneic transplant. Each mouse received 10^7 T-cell-depleted marrow cells plus 10^6 splenic CD5+ T cells by tail vein. Sequencing was performed on skin. The receptor was derived from a female BALB/c mouse given C57BL/6 T cells with graft-versus-host disease after an allogeneic hematopoietic cell transplant.

This chain's CDR3 is CASSRTGRGNTLYF. The covered CDR3 bases are TGTGCCAGCAGTCGGACAGGGAGAGGAAATACGCTCTAT. The V call is TRBV26, the J call TRBJ1-3, with 8 nucleotides matching TRBD1. The CDR3 end is not reached by the read, which stops 1 residue before it; the germline J gene fills it in. V shed 4 bases, J shed 4 bases, and the junction held 3 bases outside the gene matches. The length of the CDR3 is 14 residues. Germline V CDR1 and CDR2: KGHPV, FQNQEV (reference sequence). Supplemented by reference TRBV26 and TRBJ1-3, the full variable domain reads NSKVIQTPRYLVKGQGQKAKMRCIPEKGHPVVFWYQQNKNNEFKFLINFQNQEVLQQIDMTEKRFSAECPSNSPCSLEIQSSEAGDSALYLCASSRTGRGNTLYFGEGSRLIVV.